One sample yielded the 4 T cell receptor beta chains listed below, sequenced in a study of cytomegalovirus exposure and HLA in healthy donors. The PCR contained 60 Vbeta and 13 Jbeta primers. The protocol was immunoSEQ multiplex PCR, while the TCRdb copy is restricted to in-frame clones and leaves out a portion. The repertoire holds around 100,000 clones, with about 70% as singletons. Sequencing was carried out using PBMCs. These receptors were collected from a man under 40 in good health and CMV-seronegative.

This chain joins TRBV9 and TRBJ2-1, with 13 bases fitting TRBD2. V was pared by 0 bases and J by 8 bases, with 2 bases of the junction left unmatched. The CDR3 has 15 amino acids. Germline loops: CDR1 SGDLS, CDR2 YYNGEE. As DNA, the CDR3 is TGTGCCAGCAGCGTAGGGGGGACTAGCGGGGATGAGCAGTTCTTC. This sequence encodes CASSVGGTSGDEQFF.

The gene calls are TRBV7-8 and TRBJ2-6; D is perhaps TRBD1 (6 bases). V was shortened by 1 base and J by 2 bases, with 12 bases between the two germline ends. CDR1 is SGHVS, CDR2 FQNEAQ, per germline. The CDR3 has 17 amino acids. CDR3 sequence reads: CASSLDRVPPGANVLTF. The DNA for the CDR3 is TGTGCCAGCAGCTTAGACAGGGTCCCCCCTGGGGCCAACGTCCTGACTTTC.

The J gene is TRBJ1-1, the V gene TRBV27; a possible D gene is TRBD1 (6 bases). The CDR3 loop spans 13 amino acids. The germline V gene encodes CDR1 MNHEY and CDR2 SMNVEV (reference sequence). The ends were cut back, 2 bases at V and 10 bases at J, with 14 bases in the middle. CDR3 protein: CASSLINEDRAFF. The CDR3 nucleotides are TGTGCCAGCAGTTTAATTAACGAGGACAGAGCTTTCTTT.

This clone was observed a handful of times. V and J are TRBV30 and TRBJ1-1, with TRBD1 matching 10 bases. With V trimmed by 4 bases and J by 5 bases, 7 bases remained unmatched. This CDR3 spans 14 amino acids. Germline V lookup: CDR1 GTSNPN, CDR2 SVGIG (reference sequence). CDR3 in DNA: TGTGCCTGGACACGACAGGGGGCTTTTACTGAAGCTTTCTTT. This sequence encodes CAWTRQGAFTEAFF. The full variable domain, rest sourced from reference TRBV30 and TRBJ1-1, is SQTIHQWPATLVQPVGSPLSLECTVEGTSNPNLYWYRQAAGRGLQLLFYSVGIGQISSEVPQNLSASRPQDRQFILSSKKLLLSDSGFYLCAWTRQGAFTEAFFGQGTRLTVV.